The subject of this entry is one T cell receptor (beta chain). What it recognizes is unknown. A Clinical Activity Score of at least 3, a NOSPECS grade of at least 4 and a duration under 3 months were recorded in the ophthalmopathy patients. Per the germline V gene, CDR1 is KGHDR and CDR2 is SFDVKD. Between the trimmed V and J ends, which lost 9 bases and 12 bases, there was a span of 20 bases. The CDR3 runs to 13 residues. The sample is drawn from a study of T cells in Graves' hyperthyroidism and ophthalmopathy. Findings of the study overall: A model built on 13 V-J features separated ophthalmopathy from stable hyperthyroidism. The model foresaw ophthalmopathy a median around 6.4 months prior to onset.

Amplification of TCR beta CDR3 regions was performed using RNA transcripts as template. A first-round RT-PCR of the TCR CDR3 used the HTBI primer set. TCRdb re-called the multiplex PCR reads through MiXCR, storing one row per CDR3 protein. The sample holds about 53,000 distinct CDR3 sequences, around half seen once. The sample comprised blood. The chain carries TRBV24-1 and TRBJ2-1, with TRBD2 as a possible D gene (5 bases). This receptor was identified in a woman in her 30s with Graves' ophthalmopathy. CDR3 residues: CATGMSLADTQFF. CDR3 DNA: TGTGCCACCGGAATGAGCCTAGCAGATACGCAGTTCTTC.